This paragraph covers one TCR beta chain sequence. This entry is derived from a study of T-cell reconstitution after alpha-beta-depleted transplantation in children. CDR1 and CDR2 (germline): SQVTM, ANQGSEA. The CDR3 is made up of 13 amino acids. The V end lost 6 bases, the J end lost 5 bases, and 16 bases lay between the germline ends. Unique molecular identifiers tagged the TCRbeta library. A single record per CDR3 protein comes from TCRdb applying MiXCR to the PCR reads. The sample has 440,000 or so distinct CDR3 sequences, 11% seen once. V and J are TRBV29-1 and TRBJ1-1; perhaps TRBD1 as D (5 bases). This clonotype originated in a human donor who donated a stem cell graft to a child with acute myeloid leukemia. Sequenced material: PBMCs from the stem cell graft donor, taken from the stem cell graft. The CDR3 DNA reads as TGCAGCGTCCTCGGGGGGTTGGGTACTGAAGCTTTCTTT. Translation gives CSVLGGLGTEAFF.